This TCR beta chain was retrieved from a study of T cell repertoires in cytomegalovirus infection. Study overall: Public TCR beta signatures indicated both CMV infection and matching HLA type.

Germline CDR1 reads GTSNPN; CDR2 reads SVGIG (reference sequence). The CDR3 has 13 amino acids. Trimming removed 2 bases from V and 6 bases from J, with 11 bases in between. As to this clonotype: Its specificity is not known.

MiXCR, run by TCRdb on the reads, gives a single entry per CDR3 protein. Seen here are 150,000 to 200,000 distinct CDR3 sequences, approximately 15% observed once, and the top ten hold about a quarter. General study findings and limits: Public TCR beta family frequency separated CMV-and-HLA carriers, including in an independent cohort. Dominating the ex vivo response were TCR beta clonotypes that were CMV-specific and HLA-C-restricted.

J is TRBJ2-4 and V is TRBV30; D might be TRBD1 or TRBD2, each matching 5 bases. Sequencing was carried out using PBMCs. The receptor's source is a human donor in good health (CMV status not recorded). Some clones in this sample may be carry-over from other donors' samples. The CDR3 loop reads CAWSPPGPNIQYF. The CDR3 DNA reads TGTGCCTGGAGTCCGCCGGGACCAAACATTCAGTACTTC. Together with reference TRBV30 and TRBJ2-4, the CDR3 gives the full variable domain: SQTIHQWPATLVQPVGSPLSLECTVEGTSNPNLYWYRQAAGRGLQLLFYSVGIGQISSEVPQNLSASRPQDRQFILSSKKLLLSDSGFYLCAWSPPGPNIQYFGAGTRLSVL.